The rows below give T cell receptor beta chains drawn from one sample of a study of cytomegalovirus exposure and HLA in healthy donors. Only in-frame clones appear in the TCRdb table, and some are missing; sequencing was by immunoSEQ multiplex PCR. The repertoire holds approximately 190,000 clones, with around four fifths as singletons. The material sequenced was PBMCs. These receptor sequences come from a woman under 30 in good health and CMV-seronegative. CDR3s include the opening cysteine and the closing phenylalanine or tryptophan. The D gene is left open where the match is weak. Clone size is not always given. Where it is, it says once, few, many or a class for expanded clones.

size	V	length	J	D	CDR3	DNA
.	TRBV5-6	13	TRBJ2-5	.	CASSLGREETQYF	TGTGCCAGCAGCTTGGGTCGGGAAGAGACCCAGTACTTC
.	TRBV27	15	TRBJ1-5	.	CASRSSPGWNQPQHF	TGTGCCAGCAGATCCAGCCCAGGGTGGAATCAGCCCCAGCATTTT
.	TRBV7-2	19	TRBJ2-7	TRBD2	CASSVVLAGGNAGIYEQYF	TGTGCCAGCAGCGTCGTCCTAGCGGGAGGAAATGCGGGTATCTACGAGCAGTACTTC
.	TRBV30	14	TRBJ2-3	TRBD2	CAWSLAGVGNTQYF	TGTGCCTGGAGTCTAGCGGGAGTAGGGAATACGCAGTATTTT
few	TRBV7-3	16	TRBJ1-1	.	CASSLTAGVMNTEAFF	TGTGCCAGCAGCTTAACGGCAGGGGTCATGAACACTGAAGCTTTCTTT
.	TRBV5-1	12	TRBJ1-2	.	CASSLGYEGYTF	TGCGCCAGCAGCCTGGGTTATGAGGGCTACACCTTC
.	TRBV7-6	14	TRBJ2-7	TRBD1	CASSPSTGVAEQYF	TGTGCCAGCAGCCCGTCGACAGGGGTGGCCGAGCAGTACTTC
.	TRBV7-3	14	TRBJ2-7	.	CASSPDRSSYEQYF	TGTGCCAGCAGCCCCGACCGGAGCTCCTACGAGCAGTACTTC
few	TRBV15	20	TRBJ2-3	TRBD2	CATSRSFGLAGDGSTDTQYF	TGTGCCACCAGCAGATCGTTCGGACTAGCGGGAGACGGTAGCACAGATACGCAGTATTTT
few	TRBV19	17	TRBJ1-1	.	CASRSRAVGLNPLSAFF	TGTGCCAGTAGATCCAGGGCAGTAGGGCTTAATCCATTGTCGGCTTTCTTT
once	TRBV2	15	TRBJ1-6	.	CASTIRASYNSPLHF	TGTGCCAGCACCATCAGGGCGTCCTATAATTCACCCCTCCACTTT
.	TRBV7-9	14	TRBJ1-1	.	CASSLLAGNTEAFF	TGTGCCAGCAGCTTATTGGCGGGAAACACTGAAGCTTTCTTT
.	TRBV18	15	TRBJ2-1	TRBD2	CASSPMAGTTNEQFF	TGTGCCAGCTCACCAATGGCCGGGACTACCAATGAGCAGTTCTTC
.	TRBV9	17	TRBJ1-1	.	CASSTLGGEGINTEAFF	TGTGCCAGCAGCACCTTAGGAGGAGAGGGAATCAACACTGAAGCTTTCTTT
.	TRBV6-5	13	TRBJ2-1	TRBD2	CASCAGGKDEQFF	TGTGCCAGCTGCGCGGGAGGGAAGGATGAGCAGTTCTTC
few	TRBV6-6	12	TRBJ2-7	.	CASSYQRNEQYF	TGTGCCAGCAGTTACCAGCGGAACGAGCAGTACTTC
.	TRBV28	16	TRBJ1-2	.	CASSPAGGPVNYGYTF	TGTGCCAGCAGCCCCGCTGGGGGCCCGGTGAACTATGGCTACACCTTC
few	TRBV5-6	13	TRBJ1-5	.	CASSREERQPQHF	TGTGCCAGCAGTCGAGAGGAGCGTCAGCCCCAGCATTTT
.	TRBV7-9	15	TRBJ2-5	.	CASSSPQESQETQYF	TGTGCCAGCAGCTCCCCCCAAGAGAGCCAAGAGACCCAGTACTTC
few	TRBV6-1	15	TRBJ2-7	TRBD1	CASSEAPGQGYEQYF	TGTGCCAGCAGTGAAGCGCCGGGACAGGGCTACGAGCAGTACTTC
.	TRBV6-5	14	TRBJ2-7	.	CASRLQGWVYEQYF	TGTGCCAGCAGGTTACAGGGTTGGGTCTACGAGCAGTACTTC
few	TRBV5-1	14	TRBJ1-1	.	CASSLTVMNTEAFF	TGCGCCAGCAGCCTTACAGTCATGAACACTGAAGCTTTCTTT
.	TRBV19	15	TRBJ2-3	.	CASSIRGGFTDTQYF	TGTGCCAGTAGTATAAGGGGGGGATTCACAGATACGCAGTATTTT
.	TRBV5-1	16	TRBJ2-3	TRBD2	CASSFLLAGDTDTQYF	TGCGCCAGCAGCTTCTTACTAGCGGGAGACACAGATACGCAGTATTTT
.	TRBV28	13	TRBJ1-2	.	CASSRSGVYGYTF	TGTGCCAGCAGTAGATCGGGGGTCTATGGCTACACCTTC
.	TRBV7-9	14	TRBJ2-1	TRBD1	CASSSGQGENEQFF	TGTGCCAGCAGCTCCGGACAGGGAGAAAATGAGCAGTTCTTC
.	TRBV9	15	TRBJ2-7	TRBD1	CASSAGQGVSYEQYF	TGTGCCAGCAGCGCCGGACAGGGGGTGTCGTACGAGCAGTACTTC
once	TRBV6-6	15	TRBJ1-3	.	CASSTRAGDGNTIYF	TGTGCCAGCAGTACCCGTGCGGGCGACGGAAACACCATATATTTT
.	TRBV5-5	14	TRBJ1-2	TRBD1	CASSPGQANYGYTF	TGTGCCAGCAGCCCGGGACAGGCTAACTATGGCTACACCTTC
.	TRBV7-9	16	TRBJ2-1	TRBD2	CASHYAGVSLYNEQFF	TGTGCCTCCCACTATGCGGGGGTTTCGCTTTACAATGAGCAGTTCTTC
.	TRBV6-1	16	TRBJ2-1	.	CASSGKGGGDVNEQFF	TGTGCCAGCAGTGGCAAAGGTGGGGGCGACGTGAATGAGCAGTTCTTC
.	TRBV28	16	TRBJ1-5	TRBD1	CASSFPQGLGAQPQHF	TGTGCCAGCAGTTTCCCACAGGGGTTAGGGGCTCAGCCCCAGCATTTT
.	TRBV4-1	13	TRBJ2-1	TRBD1	CASSLVGGDEQFF	TGCGCCAGCAGCCTTGTAGGGGGCGATGAGCAGTTCTTC
.	TRBV27	14	TRBJ2-3	.	CASSLAQGADTQYF	TGTGCCAGCAGTTTAGCTCAGGGCGCAGATACGCAGTATTTT
.	TRBV4-2	13	TRBJ1-2	.	CASSQEIDRSYTF	TGTGCCAGCAGCCAAGAGATTGACAGGAGCTACACCTTC
.	TRBV29-1	12	TRBJ1-6	.	CSVSSRGSPLHF	TGCAGCGTGTCAAGCCGTGGTTCACCCCTCCACTTT
.	TRBV19	14	TRBJ1-2	.	CASSIVFPSYGYTF	TGTGCCAGTAGTATCGTGTTCCCCTCCTATGGCTACACCTTC
.	TRBV15	17	TRBJ2-1	TRBD2	CATSRMPGLALGNEQFF	TGTGCCACCAGCAGAATGCCGGGACTAGCGTTGGGGAATGAGCAGTTCTTC
.	TRBV7-8	18	TRBJ1-2	.	CASSPTAYFRHLAWGYTF	TGTGCCAGCAGCCCCACCGCATATTTCCGCCACCTGGCTTGGGGCTACACCTTC
.	TRBV2	12	TRBJ2-2	.	CASSASPGELFF	TGTGCCAGCAGTGCGAGCCCCGGGGAGCTGTTTTTT
.	TRBV9	16	TRBJ1-5	TRBD1	CASSPGGGQGASPQHF	TGTGCCAGCAGCCCCGGGGGAGGACAGGGCGCGTCTCCCCAGCATTTT
.	TRBV19	17	TRBJ1-1	.	CASSETLRQQMNTEAFF	TGTGCCAGTAGTGAAACCCTTCGACAGCAGATGAACACTGAAGCTTTCTTT
.	TRBV5-1	13	TRBJ1-2	TRBD1	CASSGGQGHGYTF	TGCGCCAGCAGCGGGGGACAGGGCCATGGCTACACCTTC
.	TRBV9	16	TRBJ2-1	TRBD2	CASSDGTSGLKDEQFF	TGTGCCAGCAGCGATGGGACTAGCGGGTTAAAGGATGAGCAGTTCTTC
.	TRBV5-8	14	TRBJ2-3	.	CASSLGGGTDTQYF	TGTGCCAGCAGCTTGGGGGGGGGCACAGATACGCAGTATTTT
.	TRBV27	16	TRBJ1-1	.	CASSFQVPEGDTEAFF	TGTGCCAGCAGTTTCCAGGTGCCTGAAGGGGACACTGAAGCTTTCTTT
.	TRBV5-4	15	TRBJ2-1	TRBD2	CASSLSTSAYNEQFF	TGTGCCAGCAGCTTGTCTACTAGCGCCTACAATGAGCAGTTCTTC